This T cell receptor (beta chain) emerged from a study of blood T cells in healthy people across ages (dated by TCRdb to 2015 to 2017). A note on the overall study: In model experiments, template switching captured roughly one uniquely barcoded TCR beta cDNA molecule for every two T cells. The study analyzed two additional independent replicas of 1 million unique cDNA reads from the same blood draw for two donors, one aged 18 to 30 and one aged 80 or older. To track age-related changes in TCR beta repertoire diversity, the study relied on deep sequencing normalized with unique cDNA molecular identifiers. Donors were grouped into four age groups: young (average roughly 15 years), middle-aged (around 39), aged (about 60) and long-lived (about 89).

The donors were roughly 39 Caucasian individuals from Russia, aged roughly 6 to 100 years, who were systemically healthy. Each donor gave 8 to 10 milliliters of peripheral blood, collected into EDTA-treated Vacutainer tubes. Ficoll-Paque density-gradient centrifugation was used to isolate PBMCs, with at least 6 million per sample. Total RNA was extracted from PBMCs with Trizol reagent, with at least 6 micrograms obtained per sample. Naive CD45RAhigh/CD27high T cell percentages were measured by flow cytometry on a PBMC aliquot from every donor. The receptor library was made with 5' RACE. The sequencer was an Illumina HiSeq 2500. The second PCR ran for about 7 to 11 cycles and used a J-beta primer mix along with a sample-barcoded 5' primer. Each TCR beta cDNA molecule received a unique molecular identifier from a template-switch 5' adaptor carrying 12 random nucleotides. Each sample yielded at least 3 million CDR3-containing paired-end reads. First-strand cDNA synthesis was performed from all RNA using the Mint cDNA synthesis kit, with priming by a TRBC-specific oligonucleotide. Following uracil-DNA glycosylase treatment, all cDNA underwent a first 18-cycle PCR with the universal primers M1SS and BC2_uni_R. The study's own analysis went as follows. Each sample was normalized by randomly selecting 1 million high-quality reads, each carrying a distinct molecular identifier. Reads sharing molecular identifiers were discarded rather than binned into consensus sequences. MiTCR, set to a Q25 quality threshold and the strictest error-elimination algorithm, was used for CDR3 identification, clonotype clustering and error correction. A nonparametric unseen species model using Euler transformation provided a lower-bound estimate of total TCR beta diversity. TCRdb itself trimmed the public reads at Q25 with fastp, ran MiXCR and retained productive beta chains. Each entry merges the rows of one CDR3 protein and shows their most common DNA and genes. TCRdb, not the authors, supplied the V and J calls. The sample has more than 650,000 distinct CDR3 sequences on record, roughly 26% of them singletons. The ten largest clones represent 3% of the sample.

Here is what the overall study found, with its caveats: Compared with the aged group, more naive CD4+ T cells, fewer expanded clones and increased TCR diversity were shown by the long-lived group, suggesting age selection. The percentage of naive T cells measured by flow cytometry correlated strongly with observed TCR beta diversity. Estimates of total diversity from one million sequenced T cells were regarded as lower bounds and underestimates. Because the CMV infection status of the donors was unknown, age-related changes in expanded clonotypes may potentially have been confounded. Conclusive comparison of naive and antigen-experienced compartments was prevented by the profiling of bulk unsorted PBMCs. Observed TCR beta diversity per million T cells fell roughly linearly with age, and a significant reduction was already apparent by age roughly 40.

Comment on this clonotype: Its specific antigen is unknown. No much larger clonotype is one base removed from it; base qualities were not supplied.

CDR1 and CDR2 (SGDLS, YYNGEE) derive from the germline V gene. V drops 2 bases and J drops 6 bases, leaving 15 bases in between. Measured from the cysteine to the phenylalanine, the CDR3 is 16 residues long. Just the 48-base CDR3 DNA is kept, in frame starting at base 1. The data also belong to a second study, concerning T cells of mothers and their children. The second investigation adds: Nine systemically healthy Caucasian individuals, comprising three mothers and their six children, were included as donors. cDNA synthesis used all of the extracted RNA, with around 1.4 ug of RNA in each 15 ul reaction. Sample barcodes and 2-4 random nucleotides were added via the M1S primer in the second PCR. Each mother yielded over 8.5 million TCR beta CDR3 reads and each child 3 million to 3.5 million reads. In both related and unrelated pairs, thymic selection shapes the output of TCR recombination in a similar way, with inherited differences having only a minor effect. Normalized repertoire overlap was always found to be slightly, but never significantly, higher in related mother-child pairs than in unrelated mother-child pairs. No persistent microchimeric T cell clones were detected, at a sensitivity of around 97 clones per million clonotypes. To look for features that set related mother-child pairs apart from unrelated individuals, the researchers ran deep NGS to compare the TCR beta repertoires of mothers and children. On average, the children were around 11 +/- 4 years old, while the mothers were roughly 36 +/- 4 years old. After adapters were ligated using NEBNext reagents, the libraries underwent 100+100 nt paired-end sequencing on an Illumina HiSeq 2000. Mother and child libraries were prepared a month apart and sequenced in separate runs to prevent cross-contamination. Between about 500,000 and 2,100,000 distinct TCR beta clonotypes were identified per donor. Naive TCR beta clonotypes were estimated from low-frequency clonotypes matched to each donor's FACS-determined naive share, without sorting.

This chain joins TRBV9 to TRBJ1-6; TRBD1 is perhaps the D gene, given 6 matching bases. This TCR derives from a boy aged 10-17 years in good health. The sample taken for sequencing was blood. The CDR3: CASSVAGGGANSPLHF. The base sequence is TGTGCCAGCAGCGTCGCCGGGGGCGGAGCTAATTCACCCCTCCACTTT.